The 29 T cell receptor beta chains given below trace back to one sample, sequenced in a study of cytomegalovirus exposure and HLA in healthy donors. PCR primers comprised 60 Vbeta and 13 Jbeta primers. Data came from immunoSEQ multiplex PCR; TCRdb stores just in-frame clones and leaves some out. The sample lists under 200,000 clones, roughly 80% occurring once. The sample was PBMCs. The receptors were gathered from a young woman in good health and CMV-seronegative.

The CDR3 sequence: CASSQDSGGISYNEQFF. As DNA, the CDR3 is TGCGCCAGCAGCCAAGATTCAGGGGGAATATCCTACAATGAGCAGTTCTTC. V is TRBV4-3 and J is TRBJ2-1, with 7 bases lining up with TRBD1. The junction had 6 bases not matched to a gene; V was cut back by 0 bases and J by 1 base. The germline gives CDR1 LGHNA, CDR2 YSLEER. The CDR3 contains 17 residues.

This chain's CDR3 is CASLERASSNNEQFF. For the CDR3, the DNA is TGTGCCAGCCTAGAGAGGGCTAGTAGCAACAATGAGCAGTTCTTC. The chain couples TRBV7-9 to TRBJ2-1; weak D call: TRBD2 (5 bases). This CDR3 has 15 residues. Germline CDR1 reads SEHNR; CDR2 reads FQNEAQ (reference sequence). The V end was cut by 8 bases, the J end by 5 bases, with 19 bases between.

V gene TRBV6-5 combines with J gene TRBJ2-3; 10 nucleotides align to TRBD2. The CDR3 extends over 15 amino acids. The V gene end was trimmed by 6 bases and the J gene end by 6 bases; junction bases not matched to a gene: 9. Germline lookup yields CDR1 MNHEY and CDR2 SVGAGI. The CDR3, as DNA: TGTGCCAGCAGCCGGACTAGCGGACGGGGGGATACGCAGTATTTT. Its translation is CASSRTSGRGDTQYF.

The chain recombines TRBV19 with TRBJ2-2, with 9 bases fitting TRBD1. Germline V gene data show CDR1 as LNHDA and CDR2 as SQIVND (reference sequence). This CDR3 has 16 amino acids. The V gene end was trimmed by 7 bases and the J gene end by 6 bases; junction bases not matched to a gene: 12. CDR3 loop: CASTAIDDRGAGELFF. CDR3 sequence (DNA): TGTGCCAGTACCGCCATCGATGACAGGGGGGCCGGGGAGCTGTTTTTT.

Written as DNA, the CDR3 is TGTGCCAGCAGCGGAAACCTTAGCCCGGGGAGCTCTGGAAACACCATATATTTT. This sequence encodes CASSGNLSPGSSGNTIYF. The V and J genes are TRBV27 and TRBJ1-3; D uncertain. V was pared by 6 bases and J by 0 bases, with 21 bases between. CDR1 and CDR2 from the germline V gene are MNHEY and SMNVEV (reference sequence). CDR3 size: 18 residues.

The rearrangement links TRBV19 to TRBJ2-2, with D unresolved. The CDR3 is 15 amino acids. Trimming stripped 3 bases from V and 1 base from J, with 9 bases between. Germline-derived CDR1 and CDR2 are LNHDA and SQIVND (reference sequence). DNA for the CDR3: TGTGCCAGTAGTATTCTGTCGGGGAACACCGGGGAGCTGTTTTTT. Translating gives CASSILSGNTGELFF.

This CDR3 is CASSLERGRGNTIYF. In DNA form, the CDR3 reads TGCGCCAGCAGCTTGGAAAGGGGGCGAGGAAACACCATATATTTT. The gene calls are TRBV5-1 and TRBJ1-3; 7 nucleotides match TRBD1. This CDR3 region has 15 residues. The V segment lost 0 bases and the J segment 4 bases; nucleotides outside the gene matches: 4. Germline loops: CDR1 SGHRS, CDR2 YFSETQ.

The rearrangement links TRBV29-1 to TRBJ1-1; D uncertain. This CDR3 has 12 residues. V dropped 3 bases and J dropped 1 base, with 6 bases sitting between them. Germline loops: CDR1 SQVTM, CDR2 ANQGSEA. CDR3 sequence: CSVERSNTEAFF. The CDR3 nucleotides read TGCAGCGTTGAGCGTTCGAACACTGAAGCTTTCTTT.

The V and J genes are TRBV28 and TRBJ2-5; no reliable D call. The V gene's germline CDR1 is MDHEN and CDR2 SYDVKM. The CDR3 is 14 amino acids. V was trimmed by 1 base and J by 2 bases, leaving 8 bases between them. The CDR3 region is CASSLFAFQETQYF. The CDR3 DNA reads TGTGCCAGCAGTTTATTCGCGTTTCAAGAGACCCAGTACTTC.

The chain uses TRBV27 and TRBJ1-4; 10 bases map to TRBD1. Germline assignment: CDR1 MNHEY and CDR2 SMNVEV (reference sequence). This CDR3 has 15 amino acids. The junction had 8 bases not matched to a gene; V was cut back by 5 bases and J by 8 bases. The CDR3 DNA follows: TGTGCCAGCAGTGACAGGGGGCAGGAAGGGGAAAAACTGTTTTTT. This translates into CASSDRGQEGEKLFF.

V is TRBV7-6 and J is TRBJ2-1, with D unresolved. This CDR3 spans 13 amino acids. Germline assignment: CDR1 SGHVS and CDR2 FNYEAQ. Trimming removed 8 bases at V and 0 bases at J, with 8 bases between. CDR3 nucleotide sequence: TGTGCCAGCGCGAGTTTCTCCTACAATGAGCAGTTCTTC. As protein: CASASFSYNEQFF. Together with reference TRBV7-6 and TRBJ2-1, the CDR3 gives the full variable domain: GAGVSQSPRYKVTKRGQDVALRCDPISGHVSLYWYRQALGQGPEFLTYFNYEAQQDKSGLPNDRFSAERPEGSISTLTIQRTEQRDSAMYRCASASFSYNEQFFGPGTRLTVL.

The chain carries TRBV6-5 and TRBJ1-2, with D perhaps TRBD1 (5 bases). Germline V gene lookup returns CDR1 MNHEY and CDR2 SVGAGI. CDR3 length: 11 amino acids. Trimming removed 7 bases at V and 8 bases at J, with 11 bases between. The CDR3: CASTGGGGYTF. As DNA, the CDR3 is TGTGCCAGCACTGGCGGGGGAGGCTACACCTTC.

The chain is built from TRBV11-2 and TRBJ2-5, with D perhaps matching TRBD2 (7 bases). Germline-derived CDR1 and CDR2 are SGHAT and FQNNGV. The CDR3 is 15 residues long. The V gene lost 5 bases and the J gene lost 4 bases, with 17 bases spanning the gap. CDR3 in amino acids: CASSGGGGGGETQYF. Written as DNA, the CDR3 is TGTGCCAGCAGCGGGGGAGGGGGAGGAGGAGAGACCCAGTACTTC.

CDR3 in DNA: TGTGCCAGCAGTGACTCTCCACTTACAGGGGGAACCGAGCAGTACGTC. Translating it yields CASSDSPLTGGTEQYV. The gene calls are TRBV6-4 and TRBJ2-7; TRBD1 matches 8 bases. After removal of 0 bases from V and 6 bases from J, the junction contained 10 bases not matched to a gene. The CDR3 is 16 residues long. Germline V gene sequence: CDR1 MRHNA, CDR2 SNTAGT.

The gene calls are TRBV28 and TRBJ1-2, with 7 bases identical to TRBD1. V trimming: 3 bases; J trimming: 8 bases; junction bases outside the gene matches: 9. The CDR3 is made up of 14 amino acids. Germline loops: CDR1 MDHEN, CDR2 SYDVKM. The CDR3 sequence is CASSFPTGDSGYTF. Written as DNA, the CDR3 is TGTGCCAGCAGTTTTCCTACAGGGGATTCGGGCTACACCTTC.

The rearrangement links TRBV13 to TRBJ1-1; no definite D call. This CDR3 is 13 amino acids long. Trimming left V 0 bases short and J 7 bases short, with 9 bases between. Looked up from germline, CDR1 is PRHDT and CDR2 is FYEKMQ (reference sequence). In DNA form, the CDR3 reads TGTGCCAGCAGCTTAGGCCGTGGCTTTGAAGCTTTCTTT. Its protein is CASSLGRGFEAFF.

The J gene is TRBJ2-3, the V gene TRBV6-5; 12 positions agree with TRBD1. The CDR3 runs 14 residues. V shed 6 bases, J shed 6 bases, and the junction held 4 bases outside the gene matches. CDR1 and CDR2 from the germline V gene are MNHEY and SVGAGI. Written as DNA, the CDR3 is TGTGCCAGCAGCCCGGGACAGGGGGCGGATACGCAGTATTTT. It is translated as CASSPGQGADTQYF.

The CDR3 loop is CASLGGSLNYGYTF. The CDR3 nucleotides are TGTGCCAGCCTTGGGGGCTCCCTTAACTATGGCTACACCTTC. V usage is TRBV6-6 and J usage is TRBJ1-2; possibly TRBD1 for D (6 bases). V lost 8 bases, J lost 1 base, and 14 bases lay in between. CDR1 MNHNY and CDR2 SVGAGI come from the germline V gene (reference sequence). The CDR3 sequence is 14 residues long.

The V and J genes are TRBV6-6 and TRBJ2-5, with a tentative D call TRBD1 (5 bases). The last part of the DNA fits TRBJ2-7 better; the J call may be wrong. This CDR3 region has 14 residues. Germline V gene lookup returns CDR1 MNHNY and CDR2 SVGAGI (reference sequence). CDR3 residues: CASSYGAGPYEQYF. The CDR3 DNA is TGTGCCAGCAGTTACGGTGCAGGGCCCTACGAGCAGTACTTC.

This chain connects TRBV6-1 to TRBJ1-1, with TRBD1 identical over 12 bases. V shed 9 bases, J shed 5 bases, and the junction held 10 bases outside the gene matches. This CDR3 has 15 amino acids. CDR1 and CDR2 from the germline V gene are MNHNS and SASEGT. CDR3 DNA: TGTGCCAGTTTCCGGGACAGGGGGCGCCGGACTGAAGCTTTCTTT. As protein: CASFRDRGRRTEAFF.

This clone turned up a few times. The V and J genes are TRBV6-1 and TRBJ2-7, with a possible D match to TRBD1 (5 bases). Per the germline V gene, CDR1 is MNHNS and CDR2 is SASEGT. Trimming left V 0 bases short and J 3 bases short, with 6 bases between. There are 13 residues in the CDR3. Written as DNA, the CDR3 is TGTGCCAGCAGTGAAGCCGACAGCTACGAGCAGTACGTC. Residues: CASSEADSYEQYV.

This clone has just one count. This rearrangement joins TRBV7-8 to TRBJ2-7; TRBD1 is a possible D gene (6 bases). Germline CDR1 SGHVS, CDR2 FQNEAQ. V lost 6 bases and J lost 3, with 9 bases in between. The CDR3 sequence is 12 residues long. CDR3 nucleotides: TGTGCCAGCAGTCAACAGGGCTACGAGCAGTACGTC. Amino acids: CASSQQGYEQYV.

The rearrangement links TRBV19 to TRBJ2-4; 8 bases fit TRBD1. The J segment lost 7 bases and the V segment lost 10 bases, leaving 15 bases of the junction unmatched. Germline assignment: CDR1 LNHDA and CDR2 SQIVND (reference sequence). The length of the CDR3 is 15 residues. Written as DNA, the CDR3 is TGTGCCACCGCTAGGTCGGACAGGGCTGGGAACATTCAGTACTTC. This translates into CATARSDRAGNIQYF.

The chain employs TRBV9 and TRBJ1-4; 7 positions agree with TRBD1. CDR3 length: 14 residues. Per the germline V gene, CDR1 is SGDLS and CDR2 is YYNGEE. V gave up 3 bases and J gave up 4 bases; unmatched junction bases: 3. CDR3 bases: TGTGCCAGCAGCGACGGGACAGTTAATGAAAAACTGTTTTTT. As protein: CASSDGTVNEKLFF.

The sample holds one count of this clone. The rearrangement uses TRBV7-9 and TRBJ2-1, with 13 nucleotides matching TRBD2. Germline V CDR1 and CDR2: SEHNR, FQNEAQ (reference sequence). The CDR3 sequence is 16 residues long. With 5 bases clipped from V and 7 bases from J, the junction kept 8 bases outside the gene matches. For the CDR3, the DNA is TGTGCCAGCAGCATGCTACTAGCGGGAGGGCCGAATGAGCAGTTCTTC. The encoded protein is CASSMLLAGGPNEQFF.

This rearrangement joins TRBV7-9 to TRBJ2-7; D call uncertain. V gave up 5 bases and J gave up 0 bases, with 14 bases separating them. CDR3 length: 15 residues. Germline V gives CDR1 SEHNR, CDR2 FQNEAQ (reference sequence). The CDR3 DNA reads TGTGCCAGCAGCCCGCCACTATACACCTCCTACGAGCAGTACTTC. It codes for CASSPPLYTSYEQYF. Complete variable domain (other parts from reference TRBV7-9 and TRBJ2-7): DTGVSQNPRHKITKRGQNVTFRCDPISEHNRLYWYRQTLGQGPEFLTYFQNEAQLEKSRLLSDRFSAERPKGSFSTLEIQRTEQGDSAMYLCASSPPLYTSYEQYFGPGTRLTVT.

This clone turned up a few times. This sequence joins TRBV4-1 and TRBJ1-1; TRBD1 matches 7 bases. This CDR3 contains 16 residues. CDR1 is MGHRA, CDR2 YSYEKL, per germline. J lost 1 base, V lost 2 bases, and 7 bases had no gene match. CDR3 loop: CASSQPGQRENTEAFF. DNA of the CDR3: TGCGCCAGCAGCCAACCGGGACAGAGAGAGAACACTGAAGCTTTCTTT.

This rearrangement joins TRBV11-2 to TRBJ2-1; 9 bases match TRBD1. Germline CDR1 SGHAT, CDR2 FQNNGV. The junction had 5 bases not matched to a gene; V was cut back by 3 bases and J by 8 bases. CDR3 size: 14 residues. The CDR3 nucleotides are TGTGCCAGCAGCTTCGGGACAGGGAGTCATGAGCAGTTCTTC. The encoded protein is CASSFGTGSHEQFF.

In this sample, this clone turned up once. This chain joins TRBV27 and TRBJ2-3; D may be TRBD1 (5 bases). The V end lost 2 bases, the J end lost 7 bases, and 10 bases lay between the germline ends. Per germline, CDR1 MNHEY and CDR2 SMNVEV (reference sequence). This CDR3 comprises 13 residues. CDR3 loop: CASSLGAGNTQYF. The CDR3 bases are TGTGCCAGCAGTTTAGGGGCTGGGAATACGCAGTATTTT.